These T cell receptor beta chains were read from a single sample in a study of blood T cell repertoires in COVID-19. Profiled with immunoSEQ multiplex PCR; TCRdb holds only in-frame clones, not every one. The table lists about 210,000 clones, about 81% of them singletons. Input material: PBMCs or T cells enriched from blood (not recorded which). These receptors were obtained from a man between 40 and 49 years old who had recovered from COVID-19. Each CDR3 is given without its conserved first and last residue. Fields, in order: J gene, V gene, CDR3 length, CDR3 protein.

j_gene: TRBJ1-2; v_gene: TRBV2; len: 11; CDR3aa: ASEDRVIYGYT
j_gene: TRBJ2-1; v_gene: TRBV12-5; len: 10; CDR3aa: ASGLLEYEQF
j_gene: TRBJ1-2; v_gene: TRBV15; len: 15; CDR3aa: ATSPPGQGARNYGYT
j_gene: TRBJ1-5; v_gene: TRBV4-1; len: 11; CDR3aa: ASSSGTHQPQH
j_gene: TRBJ1-2; v_gene: TRBV12-3/TRBV12-4; len: 11; CDR3aa: ASRGDRAGGYT
j_gene: TRBJ1-2; v_gene: TRBV5-1; len: 13; CDR3aa: ASSLKLDRGQGYT
j_gene: TRBJ2-7; v_gene: TRBV6-1; len: 12; CDR3aa: ASSELAFSYEQY
j_gene: TRBJ2-1; v_gene: TRBV27; len: 13; CDR3aa: ASSLRQGKYNEQF
j_gene: TRBJ2-2; v_gene: TRBV6-5; len: 13; CDR3aa: ASSYSTGVTGELF
j_gene: TRBJ2-1; v_gene: TRBV9; len: 12; CDR3aa: ASSRRQGGNEQF
j_gene: TRBJ2-7; v_gene: TRBV6-5; len: 10; CDR3aa: ASRFSSYEQY
j_gene: TRBJ1-6; v_gene: TRBV2; len: 13; CDR3aa: ASSEVGQGGSPLH
j_gene: TRBJ1-1; v_gene: TRBV29-1; len: 10; CDR3aa: SADRGFTEAF
j_gene: TRBJ2-7; v_gene: TRBV29-1; len: 9; CDR3aa: SVDGGREQY
j_gene: TRBJ2-3; v_gene: TRBV18; len: 13; CDR3aa: ASSPAGGPTDTQY
j_gene: TRBJ1-2; v_gene: TRBV2; len: 14; CDR3aa: ASSGVGQGVFYGYT
j_gene: TRBJ1-3; v_gene: TRBV4-1; len: 14; CDR3aa: ASSQDGQRRGNTIY
j_gene: TRBJ2-7; v_gene: TRBV2; len: 9; CDR3aa: ASSVWHEQY
j_gene: TRBJ1-2; v_gene: TRBV7-6; len: 13; CDR3aa: ASSLSTGQDGGYT
j_gene: TRBJ1-3; v_gene: TRBV5-6; len: 10; CDR3aa: ASSLEAPPLY
j_gene: TRBJ1-2; v_gene: TRBV19; len: 13; CDR3aa: ASTPSRGGNYGYT
j_gene: TRBJ1-4; v_gene: TRBV29-1; len: 10; CDR3aa: SVGRGDEKLF
j_gene: TRBJ2-1; v_gene: TRBV6-8; len: 18; CDR3aa: ASSYSTTDSSGGLYNEQF
j_gene: TRBJ2-1; v_gene: TRBV3-1/TRBV3-2; len: 16; CDR3aa: ASSLAPREVYRYNEQF
j_gene: TRBJ1-2; v_gene: TRBV18; len: 11; CDR3aa: ASSPPVLLGYT
j_gene: TRBJ2-4; v_gene: TRBV2; len: 9; CDR3aa: ASSVQAIQY
j_gene: TRBJ1-2; v_gene: TRBV19; len: 11; CDR3aa: ASSIAEHYGYT
j_gene: TRBJ2-5; v_gene: TRBV10-3; len: 12; CDR3aa: AISESEGLKTQY
j_gene: TRBJ2-7; v_gene: TRBV7-9; len: 11; CDR3aa: ASSGTGSYEQY
j_gene: TRBJ2-7; v_gene: TRBV9; len: 9; CDR3aa: ASGRGLEQY
j_gene: TRBJ1-5; v_gene: TRBV12-5; len: 15; CDR3aa: ASGPGIGGTSNQPQH
j_gene: TRBJ1-5; v_gene: TRBV19; len: 13; CDR3aa: ASTSDRGYNQPQH
j_gene: TRBJ1-1; v_gene: TRBV29-1; len: 12; CDR3aa: SSREDFMNTEAF
j_gene: TRBJ2-7; v_gene: TRBV19; len: 13; CDR3aa: ASRIPGQGPTEQY
j_gene: TRBJ1-2; v_gene: TRBV18; len: 14; CDR3aa: ASSPTLNRGSYGYT
j_gene: TRBJ2-1; v_gene: TRBV6-5; len: 11; CDR3aa: ASKPSGYNEQF
j_gene: TRBJ2-7; v_gene: TRBV4-1; len: 15; CDR3aa: ASSQESLQGLSHEQY
j_gene: TRBJ2-3; v_gene: TRBV9; len: 11; CDR3aa: ASTKTSTDTQY
j_gene: TRBJ1-1; v_gene: TRBV14; len: 12; CDR3aa: ASSQLRAGTEAF
j_gene: TRBJ1-1; v_gene: TRBV7-8; len: 11; CDR3aa: ASSGRGNTEAF
j_gene: TRBJ1-2; v_gene: TRBV7-9; len: 10; CDR3aa: ASSQAGAEYT
j_gene: TRBJ2-3; v_gene: TRBV7-8; len: 18; CDR3aa: ASSLAAAGGPAYNTDTQY
j_gene: TRBJ1-3; v_gene: TRBV18; len: 12; CDR3aa: ASSPDRAGNTIY
j_gene: TRBJ1-2; v_gene: TRBV5-1; len: 16; CDR3aa: ASSLQLATSTENYGYT
j_gene: TRBJ1-5; v_gene: TRBV6-5; len: 11; CDR3aa: ASSYSTYQPQH
j_gene: TRBJ2-5; v_gene: TRBV20-1; len: 9; CDR3aa: SATLRETRY
j_gene: TRBJ1-1; v_gene: TRBV6-1; len: 12; CDR3aa: ASSENSMNTEAF
j_gene: TRBJ1-5; v_gene: TRBV6-5; len: 13; CDR3aa: ASSYGGTENQPQH
j_gene: TRBJ1-2; v_gene: TRBV5-1; len: 11; CDR3aa: ASSRVQGEGYT
j_gene: TRBJ2-7; v_gene: TRBV30; len: 10; CDR3aa: AWSLGRGESY
j_gene: TRBJ1-5; v_gene: TRBV24-1; len: 15; CDR3aa: ATSDPEDRGSNQPQH
j_gene: TRBJ1-2; v_gene: TRBV5-8; len: 12; CDR3aa: ASSLAVSGYGYT
j_gene: TRBJ2-2; v_gene: TRBV7-8; len: 13; CDR3aa: ASSRVAHRGGELF
j_gene: TRBJ2-1; v_gene: TRBV5-1; len: 14; CDR3aa: ASRPTSATSYNEQF
j_gene: TRBJ1-5; v_gene: TRBV19; len: 14; CDR3aa: ASSIIYRGHGQPQH
j_gene: TRBJ2-1; v_gene: TRBV18; len: 11; CDR3aa: ASSTGGNNEQF
j_gene: TRBJ2-1; v_gene: TRBV27; len: 14; CDR3aa: ASSRVLADSLNEQF